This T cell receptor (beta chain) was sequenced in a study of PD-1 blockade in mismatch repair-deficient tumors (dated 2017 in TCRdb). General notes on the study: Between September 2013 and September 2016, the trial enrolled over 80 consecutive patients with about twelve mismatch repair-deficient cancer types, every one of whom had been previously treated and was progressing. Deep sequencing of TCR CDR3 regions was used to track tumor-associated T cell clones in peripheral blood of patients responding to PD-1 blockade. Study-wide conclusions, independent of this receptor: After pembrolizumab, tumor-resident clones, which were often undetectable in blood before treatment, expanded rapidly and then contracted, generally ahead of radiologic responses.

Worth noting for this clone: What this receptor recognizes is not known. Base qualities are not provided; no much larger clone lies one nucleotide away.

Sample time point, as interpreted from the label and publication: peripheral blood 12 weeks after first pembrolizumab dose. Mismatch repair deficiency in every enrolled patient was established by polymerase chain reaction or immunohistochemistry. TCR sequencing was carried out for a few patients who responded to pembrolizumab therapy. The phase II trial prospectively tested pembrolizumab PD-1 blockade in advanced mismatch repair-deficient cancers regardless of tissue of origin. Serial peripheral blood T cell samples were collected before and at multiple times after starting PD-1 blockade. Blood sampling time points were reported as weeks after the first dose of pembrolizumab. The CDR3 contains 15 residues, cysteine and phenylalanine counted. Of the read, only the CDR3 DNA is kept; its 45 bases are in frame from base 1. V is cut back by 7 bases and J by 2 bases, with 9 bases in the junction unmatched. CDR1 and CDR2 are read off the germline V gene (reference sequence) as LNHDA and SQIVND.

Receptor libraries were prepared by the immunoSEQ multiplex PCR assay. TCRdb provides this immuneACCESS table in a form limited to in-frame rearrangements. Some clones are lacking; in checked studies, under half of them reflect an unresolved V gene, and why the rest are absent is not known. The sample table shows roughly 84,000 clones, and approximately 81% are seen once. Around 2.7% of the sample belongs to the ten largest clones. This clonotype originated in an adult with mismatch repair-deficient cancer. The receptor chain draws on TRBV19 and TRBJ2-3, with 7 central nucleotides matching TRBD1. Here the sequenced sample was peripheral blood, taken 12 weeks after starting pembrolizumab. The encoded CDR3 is CASTLKGQITDTQYF. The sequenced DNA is TGTGCCAGTACCCTCAAGGGACAGATCACAGATACGCAGTATTTT.